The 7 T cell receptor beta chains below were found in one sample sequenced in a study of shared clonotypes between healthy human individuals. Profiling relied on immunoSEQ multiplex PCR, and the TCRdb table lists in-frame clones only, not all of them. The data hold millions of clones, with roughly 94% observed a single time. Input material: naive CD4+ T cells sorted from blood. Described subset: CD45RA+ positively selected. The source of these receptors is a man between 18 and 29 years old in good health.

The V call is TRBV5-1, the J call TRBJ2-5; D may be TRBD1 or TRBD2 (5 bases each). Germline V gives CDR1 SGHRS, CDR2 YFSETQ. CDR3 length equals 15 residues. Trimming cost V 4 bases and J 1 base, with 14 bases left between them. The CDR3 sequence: CASSQTGTFQETQYF. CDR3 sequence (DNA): TGCGCCAGCAGCCAAACCGGGACGTTCCAAGAGACCCAGTACTTC. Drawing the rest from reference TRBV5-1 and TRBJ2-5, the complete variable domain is KAGVTQTPRYLIKTRGQQVTLSCSPISGHRSVSWYQQTPGQGLQFLFEYFSETQRNKGNFPGRFSGRQFSNSRSEMNVSTLELGDSALYLCASSQTGTFQETQYFGPGTRLLVL.

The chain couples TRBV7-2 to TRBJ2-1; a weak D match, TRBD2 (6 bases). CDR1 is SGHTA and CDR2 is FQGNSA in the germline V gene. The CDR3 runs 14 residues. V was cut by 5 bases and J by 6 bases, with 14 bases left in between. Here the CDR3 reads CASSQGTAANEQFF. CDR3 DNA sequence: TGTGCCAGCAGCCAAGGGACTGCTGCCAATGAGCAGTTCTTC.

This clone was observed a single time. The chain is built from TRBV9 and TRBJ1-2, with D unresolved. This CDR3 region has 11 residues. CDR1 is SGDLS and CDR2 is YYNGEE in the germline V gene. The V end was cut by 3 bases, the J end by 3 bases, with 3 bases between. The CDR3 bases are TGTGCCAGCAGCGCCGACTATGGCTACACCTTC. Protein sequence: CASSADYGYTF.

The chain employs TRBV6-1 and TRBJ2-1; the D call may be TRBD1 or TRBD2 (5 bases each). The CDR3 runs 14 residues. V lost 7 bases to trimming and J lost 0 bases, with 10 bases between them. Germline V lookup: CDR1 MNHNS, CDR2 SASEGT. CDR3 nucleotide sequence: TGTGCCAGCATCCGGGACGGCTCCTACAATGAGCAGTTCTTC. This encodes CASIRDGSYNEQFF.

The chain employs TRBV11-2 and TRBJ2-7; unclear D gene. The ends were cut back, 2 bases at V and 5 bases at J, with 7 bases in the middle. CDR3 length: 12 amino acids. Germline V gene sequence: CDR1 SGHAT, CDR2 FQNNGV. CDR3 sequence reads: CASSLTRDEQYF. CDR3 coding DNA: TGTGCCAGCAGCTTAACACGCGACGAGCAGTACTTC.

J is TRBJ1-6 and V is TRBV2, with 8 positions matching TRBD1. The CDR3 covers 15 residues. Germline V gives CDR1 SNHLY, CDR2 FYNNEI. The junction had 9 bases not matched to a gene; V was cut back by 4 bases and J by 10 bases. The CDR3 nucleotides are TGTGCCAGCAGTGCAAGGGGACAGGTAAACTCACCCCTCCACTTT. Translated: CASSARGQVNSPLHF.

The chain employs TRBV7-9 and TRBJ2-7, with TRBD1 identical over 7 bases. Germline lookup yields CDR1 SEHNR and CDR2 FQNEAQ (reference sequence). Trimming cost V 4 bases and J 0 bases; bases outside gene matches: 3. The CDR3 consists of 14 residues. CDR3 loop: CASSWAGGSYEQYF. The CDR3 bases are TGTGCCAGCAGCTGGGCAGGGGGCTCCTACGAGCAGTACTTC.